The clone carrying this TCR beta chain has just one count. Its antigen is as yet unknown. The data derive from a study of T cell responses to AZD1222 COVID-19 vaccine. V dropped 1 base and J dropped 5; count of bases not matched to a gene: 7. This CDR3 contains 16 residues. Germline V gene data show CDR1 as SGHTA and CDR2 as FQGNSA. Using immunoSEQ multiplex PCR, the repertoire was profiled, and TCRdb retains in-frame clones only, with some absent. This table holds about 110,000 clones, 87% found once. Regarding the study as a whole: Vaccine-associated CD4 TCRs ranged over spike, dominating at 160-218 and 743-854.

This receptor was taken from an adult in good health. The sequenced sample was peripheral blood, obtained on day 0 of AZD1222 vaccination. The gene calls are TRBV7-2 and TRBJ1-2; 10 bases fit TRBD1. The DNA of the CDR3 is TGTGCCAGCAGCTTAGTAGGGACAGGGGTGACATATGGCTACACCTTC. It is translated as CASSLVGTGVTYGYTF.